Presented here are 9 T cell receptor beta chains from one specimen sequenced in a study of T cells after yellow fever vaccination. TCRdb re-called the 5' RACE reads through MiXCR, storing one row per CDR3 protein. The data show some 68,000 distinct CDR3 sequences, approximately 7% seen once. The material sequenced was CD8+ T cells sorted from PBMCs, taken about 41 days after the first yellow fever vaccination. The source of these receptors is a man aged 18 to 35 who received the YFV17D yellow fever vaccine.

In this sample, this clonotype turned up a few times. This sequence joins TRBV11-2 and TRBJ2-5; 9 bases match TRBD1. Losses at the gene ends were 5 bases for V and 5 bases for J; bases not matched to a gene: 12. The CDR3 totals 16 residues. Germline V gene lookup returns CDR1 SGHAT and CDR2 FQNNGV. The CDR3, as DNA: TGTGCCAGCAGCCTAAGCCAACAGGGGGCGAAGGAGACCCAGTACTTC. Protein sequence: CASSLSQQGAKETQYF.

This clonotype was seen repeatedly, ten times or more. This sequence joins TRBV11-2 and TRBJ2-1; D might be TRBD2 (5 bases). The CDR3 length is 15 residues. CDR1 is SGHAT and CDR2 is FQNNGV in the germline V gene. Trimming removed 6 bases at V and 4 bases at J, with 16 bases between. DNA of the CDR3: TGTGCCAGCAGGCTCGACTACTCCCGGTACAATGAGCAGTTCTTC. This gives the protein CASRLDYSRYNEQFF.

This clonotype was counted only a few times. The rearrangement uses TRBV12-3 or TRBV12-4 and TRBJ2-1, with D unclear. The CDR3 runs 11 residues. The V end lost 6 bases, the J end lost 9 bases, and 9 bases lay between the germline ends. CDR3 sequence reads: CASSLGFEQFF. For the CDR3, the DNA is TGTGCCAGCAGCCTAGGGTTTGAGCAGTTCTTC.

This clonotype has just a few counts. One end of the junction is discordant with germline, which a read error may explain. The CDR3 DNA follows: TGTGCCAGCAGCCCCAGGGGGGCTCCCCACAATGATCAGTTCTTC. This encodes CASSPRGAPHNDQFF. The chain recombines TRBV12-3 or TRBV12-4 with TRBJ2-1, with D tentatively TRBD1 (7 bases). This CDR3 is built from 15 residues.

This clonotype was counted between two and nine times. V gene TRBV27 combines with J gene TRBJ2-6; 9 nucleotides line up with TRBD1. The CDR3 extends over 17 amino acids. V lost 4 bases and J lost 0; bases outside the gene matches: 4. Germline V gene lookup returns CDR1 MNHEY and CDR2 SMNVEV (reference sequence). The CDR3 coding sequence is TGTGCCAGCAGTTGGACAGGGGCTCTCTCTGGGGCCAACGTCCTGACTTTC. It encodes CASSWTGALSGANVLTF.

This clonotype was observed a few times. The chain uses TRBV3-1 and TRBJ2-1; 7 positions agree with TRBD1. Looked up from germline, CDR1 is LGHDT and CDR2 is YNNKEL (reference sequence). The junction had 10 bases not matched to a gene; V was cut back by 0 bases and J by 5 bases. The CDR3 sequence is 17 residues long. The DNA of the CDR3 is TGTGCCAGCAGCCAAGATATAAGACAGGGATGGCACAATGAGCAGTTCTTC. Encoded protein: CASSQDIRQGWHNEQFF.

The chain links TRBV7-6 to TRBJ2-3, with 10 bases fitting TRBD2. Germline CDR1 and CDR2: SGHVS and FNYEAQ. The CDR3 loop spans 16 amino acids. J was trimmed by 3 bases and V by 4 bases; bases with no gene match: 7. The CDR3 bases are TGTGCCAGCAGCTCCGAACTAGCGGGGTTGACAGATACGCAGTATTTT. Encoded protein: CASSSELAGLTDTQYF.

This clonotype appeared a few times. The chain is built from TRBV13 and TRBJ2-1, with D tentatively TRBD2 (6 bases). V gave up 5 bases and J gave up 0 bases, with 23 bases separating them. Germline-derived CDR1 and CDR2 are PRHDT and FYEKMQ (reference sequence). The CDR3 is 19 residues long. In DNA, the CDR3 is TGTGCCAGCAGCCCCAGGACGGGCGGGGAGGCCGGCTCCTACAATGAGCAGTTCTTC. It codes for CASSPRTGGEAGSYNEQFF.

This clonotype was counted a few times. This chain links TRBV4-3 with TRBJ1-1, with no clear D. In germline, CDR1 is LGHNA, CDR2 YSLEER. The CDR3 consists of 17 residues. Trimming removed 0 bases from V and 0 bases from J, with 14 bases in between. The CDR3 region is CASSQDRGTTVNTEAFF. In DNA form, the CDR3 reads TGCGCCAGCAGCCAAGATAGAGGTACCACAGTGAACACTGAAGCTTTCTTT.